This T cell receptor beta chain was recovered during a study of cytomegalovirus exposure and HLA in healthy donors. Across the study: Tens of millions of unique TCRs, all from HLA-typed donors, were included in an early release of the data.

Use of 60 Vbeta and 13 Jbeta primers characterized the PCR. Sequenced by immunoSEQ multiplex PCR; TCRdb stores in-frame clones only, minus some. The data hold under 200,000 clones, with roughly 71% observed a single time. The CDR3 is 12 amino acids. V was shortened by 1 base and J by 11 bases, with 9 bases between the two germline ends. The germline V gene encodes CDR1 GTSNPN and CDR2 SVGIG (reference sequence). The chain combines TRBV30 with TRBJ1-6; no clear D. The clonotype comes from a male donor in good health and CMV-seropositive. The material sequenced was PBMCs. CDR3 in DNA: TGTGCCTGGAGTGAAGGAGTCCCACCCCTCCACTTT. Protein sequence: CAWSEGVPPLHF.